Each of the 15 T cell receptor beta chains below was sequenced from the same sample in a study of blood T cell repertoires in COVID-19. The protocol was immunoSEQ multiplex PCR, while the TCRdb copy is restricted to in-frame clones and leaves out a portion. The sample shows 260,000 or so clones, 83% of them seen only once. Sequenced material: PBMCs or T cells enriched from blood (not recorded which). These TCRs come from a woman between 35 and 50 years old who had been exposed to COVID-19.

The chain has TRBV2 and TRBJ2-3; 11 nucleotides match TRBD2. V lost 6 bases, J lost 4 bases, and 12 bases stayed unmatched. The germline V gene encodes CDR1 SNHLY and CDR2 FYNNEI. CDR3 length: 17 amino acids. The DNA of the CDR3 is TGTGCCAGCAGGCAACTAGCGGGGGTAAGCCCCGCAGATACGCAGTATTTT. Amino acids: CASRQLAGVSPADTQYF. Full variable domain (missing parts from reference TRBV2 and TRBJ2-3): EPEVTQTPSHQVTQMGQEVILRCVPISNHLYFYWYRQILGQKVEFLVSFYNNEISEKSEIFDDQFSVERPDGSNFTLKIRSTKLEDSAMYFCASRQLAGVSPADTQYFGPGTRLTVL.

This chain joins TRBV5-1 and TRBJ1-1, with TRBD1 as a possible D gene (6 bases). V lost 6 bases and J 5 bases, leaving 20 bases between the germline ends. CDR3 length equals 15 residues. Germline CDR1 reads SGHRS; CDR2 reads YFSETQ. The CDR3 DNA reads as TGCGCCAGCACTTACATTAGTGGGGGCAGTACTGAAGCTTTCTTT. This gives the protein CASTYISGGSTEAFF.

The rearrangement joins TRBV28 to TRBJ1-2; the match to TRBD1 covers 12 bases. The CDR3 covers 16 residues. J lost 5 bases, V lost 7 bases, and 11 bases had no gene match. CDR1 and CDR2 from the germline V gene are MDHEN and SYDVKM. As DNA, the CDR3 is TGTGCCAGCAATAACTTTGGGGGACAGGGGGCATATGGCTACACCTTC. It encodes CASNNFGGQGAYGYTF.

The rearrangement joins TRBV6-5 to TRBJ1-5; D not resolved. Germline V CDR1 and CDR2: MNHEY, SVGAGI. The CDR3 extends over 16 amino acids. V lost 0 bases, J lost 2 bases, and 11 bases lay in between. The CDR3 coding sequence is TGTGCCAGCAGTTACTCCGCCCGGAGCGGCAATCAGCCCCAGCATTTT. It specifies CASSYSARSGNQPQHF.

This clone is a singleton in its sample. The chain couples TRBV5-1 to TRBJ1-3; TRBD1 is a possible D gene (6 bases). There are 16 residues in the CDR3. With 5 bases removed from V and 9 bases from J, the gap between germline ends came to 24 bases. Per germline, CDR1 SGHRS and CDR2 YFSETQ. The CDR3 here is CASRPDRLSLGGTIYF. DNA of the CDR3: TGCGCCAGCAGACCCGACAGGCTCTCTCTGGGCGGCACCATATATTTT.

The V and J genes are TRBV2 and TRBJ2-7; 9 nucleotides agree with TRBD1. The CDR3 sequence is 17 residues long. J gave up 1 base and V 5 bases, and 12 bases lay outside the gene matches. Germline CDR1 and CDR2: SNHLY and FYNNEI. CDR3 DNA sequence: TGTGCCAGCAGTACATCCGTGGGACAGGGCTTTTCCTACGAGCAGTACTTC. The encoded protein is CASSTSVGQGFSYEQYF. Looking up the rest from reference TRBV2 and TRBJ2-7 gives the full variable domain: EPEVTQTPSHQVTQMGQEVILRCVPISNHLYFYWYRQILGQKVEFLVSFYNNEISEKSEIFDDQFSVERPDGSNFTLKIRSTKLEDSAMYFCASSTSVGQGFSYEQYFGPGTRLTVT.

The J gene is TRBJ2-5, the V gene TRBV6-5, with D possibly being TRBD1 (5 bases). The V end was cut by 5 bases, the J end by 10 bases, with 11 bases between. The CDR3 has 11 residues. CDR1 is MNHEY, CDR2 SVGAGI, per germline. This CDR3 is CASSQTEGQYF. DNA for the CDR3: TGTGCCAGCAGTCAGACAGAAGGCCAGTACTTC.

The chain couples TRBV6-5 to TRBJ2-3; D is uncertain. The V end was cut by 4 bases, the J end by 0 bases, with 14 bases between. This CDR3 has 16 amino acids. Germline-derived CDR1 and CDR2 are MNHEY and SVGAGI. CDR3 sequence: CASSSSVGASTDTQYF. The DNA of the CDR3 is TGTGCCAGCAGTTCCTCCGTGGGCGCCAGCACAGATACGCAGTATTTT.

The chain has TRBV7-2 and TRBJ1-5, with TRBD1 matching 7 bases. The germline V gene has CDR1 SGHTA and CDR2 FQGNSA. V was pared by 5 bases and J by 2 bases, with 3 bases of the junction left unmatched. The CDR3 is made up of 14 amino acids. The CDR3 region has the DNA TGTGCCAGCAGCACCGACAGGGGCAATCAGCCCCAGCATTTT. This codes for CASSTDRGNQPQHF.

The chain employs TRBV3-1 (or the pseudogene TRBV3-2) and TRBJ2-3; a weak D match, TRBD2 (5 bases). The V and J ends lost 2 bases and 8 bases respectively, with 11 bases between them. This CDR3 has 13 amino acids. From germline, CDR1 is LGHDT and CDR2 YNNKEL (reference sequence). The chain's CDR3 is CASSQTRSLTQYF. For the CDR3, the DNA is TGTGCCAGCAGCCAAACTAGATCTCTTACGCAGTATTTT.

In this sample, this clone turned up once. The V gene is TRBV2, the J gene TRBJ1-1, with a weak D call TRBD1 (5 bases). Deletions cut 6 bases from V and 2 bases from J, with 19 bases between. Germline CDR1 reads SNHLY; CDR2 reads FYNNEI. The CDR3 spans 16 residues. The CDR3 sequence: CASRGAVRGYNTEAFF. CDR3 in DNA: TGTGCCAGCAGGGGTGCAGTTCGGGGGTATAACACTGAAGCTTTCTTT.

This chain connects TRBV12-3 or TRBV12-4 to TRBJ1-3, with D maybe TRBD1 (6 bases). Deletions cut 1 base from V and 16 bases from J, with 17 bases between. The CDR3 spans 13 residues. The chain's CDR3 is CASSLGRRDISYF. CDR3 sequence (DNA): TGTGCCAGCAGTTTAGGGCGTCGGGACATCTCTTATTTT.

The V gene is TRBV2, the J gene TRBJ1-2; 10 bases align to TRBD1. Germline lookup yields CDR1 SNHLY and CDR2 FYNNEI. There are 14 residues in the CDR3. V lost 4 bases and J lost 4; bases outside the gene matches: 3. The CDR3 DNA follows: TGTGCCAGCAGTGGACAGGGGGCAACCTATGGCTACACCTTC. This gives the protein CASSGQGATYGYTF.

The genes are TRBV5-6 and TRBJ1-5; TRBD1 is a possible D gene (6 bases). Trimming removed 1 base from V and 6 bases from J, with 17 bases in between. The V gene's germline CDR1 is SGHDT and CDR2 YYEEEE. This CDR3 region has 16 residues. CDR3 amino acids: CASSLRGSSAFQPQHF. DNA for the CDR3: TGTGCCAGCAGCTTGAGGGGGAGTTCGGCTTTTCAGCCCCAGCATTTT.

Notes on this clone: This CDR3 is also generated by other DNA sequences in the sample. The chain recombines TRBV9 with TRBJ2-5; TRBD1 matches at 9 bases. Germline V CDR1 and CDR2: SGDLS, YYNGEE. The trim removed 3 bases at V and 5 bases at J, leaving 8 bases unmatched. CDR3 size: 15 residues. CDR3 nucleotide sequence: TGTGCCAGCAGCGCAGGGACAGGGTTGGGGGAGACCCAGTACTTC. Translating it yields CASSAGTGLGETQYF.